The clone carrying this TCR beta chain was detected many times. The target antigen is unknown. The PBMC fraction was derived from roughly 10 ml of fresh peripheral blood. Germline V gives CDR1 MNHEY, CDR2 SVGEGT. The J segment lost 1 base and the V segment lost 10 bases, leaving 8 bases of the junction unmatched. The CDR3 sequence is 15 residues long. RNA served as the template for amplifying TCR beta CDR3 regions. An initial RT-PCR round employing HTBI primers preceded a second-round multiplex PCR. TCRdb re-called the multiplex PCR reads with MiXCR, one entry per CDR3 protein. The data hold about 370,000 distinct CDR3 sequences, with 17% observed a single time. These data are taken from a study of Graves' ophthalmopathy and Graves' hyperthyroidism. Study results and caveats: Blood was where most expanded thyroid clonotypes above 0.001 frequency also turned up. Ophthalmopathy progression was predicted by the model at more than 55% sensitivity and less than 75% specificity.

The TCR sequence derives from an adult woman with stable Graves' hyperthyroidism. The sequenced sample consisted of peripheral blood. This chain uses TRBV6-2 or TRBV6-3 with TRBJ1-3, with 9 bases fitting TRBD1. CDR3 coding DNA: TGTGCCACCAATGAACAGGGGGCGTCTGGAAACACCATATATTTT. It yields the protein CATNEQGASGNTIYF.